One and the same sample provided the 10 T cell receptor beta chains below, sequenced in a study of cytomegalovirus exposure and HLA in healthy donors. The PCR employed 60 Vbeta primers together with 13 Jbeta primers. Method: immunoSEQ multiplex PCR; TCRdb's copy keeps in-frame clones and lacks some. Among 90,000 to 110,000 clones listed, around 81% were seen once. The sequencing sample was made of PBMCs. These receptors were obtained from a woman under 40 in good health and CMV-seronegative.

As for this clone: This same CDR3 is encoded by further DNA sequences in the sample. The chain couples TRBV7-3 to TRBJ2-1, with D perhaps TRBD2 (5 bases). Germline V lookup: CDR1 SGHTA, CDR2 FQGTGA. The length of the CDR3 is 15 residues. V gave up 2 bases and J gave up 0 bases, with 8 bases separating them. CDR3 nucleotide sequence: TGTGCCAGCAGCTTATCGGGGAGCTCCTACAATGAGCAGTTCTTC. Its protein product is CASSLSGSSYNEQFF.

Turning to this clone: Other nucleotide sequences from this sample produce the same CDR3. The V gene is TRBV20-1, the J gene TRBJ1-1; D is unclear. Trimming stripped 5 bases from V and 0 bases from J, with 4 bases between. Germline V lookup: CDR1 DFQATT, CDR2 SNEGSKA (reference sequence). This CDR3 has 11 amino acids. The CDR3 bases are TGCAGTGCTCCAGTGAACACTGAAGCTTTCTTT. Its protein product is CSAPVNTEAFF.

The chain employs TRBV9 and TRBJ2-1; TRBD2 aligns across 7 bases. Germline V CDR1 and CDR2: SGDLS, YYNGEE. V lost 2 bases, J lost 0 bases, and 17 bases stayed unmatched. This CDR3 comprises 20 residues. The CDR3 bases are TGTGCCAGCAGCGTCTCGCGGGAGAGTCGCTCCCCGAGCTCCTACAATGAGCAGTTCTTC. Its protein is CASSVSRESRSPSSYNEQFF.

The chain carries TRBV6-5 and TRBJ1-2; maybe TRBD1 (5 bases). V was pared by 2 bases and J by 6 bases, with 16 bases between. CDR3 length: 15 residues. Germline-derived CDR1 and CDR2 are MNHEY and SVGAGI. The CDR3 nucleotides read TGTGCCAGCAGTTACCCCCGGGGGGGGGAACATGGCTACACCTTC. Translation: CASSYPRGGEHGYTF.

CDR3 sequence reads: CASSLAWTGGQETQYF. CDR3 coding DNA: TGTGCCAGCAGCTTGGCCTGGACAGGGGGACAAGAGACCCAGTACTTC. This rearrangement joins TRBV5-5 to TRBJ2-5, with 10 bases matching TRBD1. V shed 0 bases and J 2 bases; nucleotides not matched to a gene: 4. Germline lookup yields CDR1 SGHKS and CDR2 YYEKEE (reference sequence). This CDR3 has 16 residues. Combining the CDR3 with reference TRBV5-5 and TRBJ2-5 gives the whole variable domain DAGVTQSPTHLIKTRGQQVTLRCSPISGHKSVSWYQQVLGQGPQFIFQYYEKEERGRGNFPDRFSARQFPNYSSELNVNALLLGDSALYLCASSLAWTGGQETQYFGPGTRLLVL.

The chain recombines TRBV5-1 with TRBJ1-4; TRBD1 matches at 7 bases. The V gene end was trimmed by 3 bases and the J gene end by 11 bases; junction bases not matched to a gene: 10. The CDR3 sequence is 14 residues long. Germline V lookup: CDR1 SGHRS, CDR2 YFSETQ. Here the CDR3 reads CASSSNTGEQKLFF. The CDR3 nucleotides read TGCGCCAGCAGCTCCAACACAGGGGAGCAGAAACTGTTTTTT.

In DNA, the CDR3 is TGTGCCACAGGGGGTAGAGGGGTTGGGGCCAACGTCCTGACTTTC. Translating it yields CATGGRGVGANVLTF. This sequence joins TRBV27 and TRBJ2-6; TRBD1 matches at 7 bases. Trimming removed 10 bases from V and 3 bases from J; junction bases left unmatched: 9. Germline lookup yields CDR1 MNHEY and CDR2 SMNVEV (reference sequence). The CDR3 loop spans 15 amino acids.

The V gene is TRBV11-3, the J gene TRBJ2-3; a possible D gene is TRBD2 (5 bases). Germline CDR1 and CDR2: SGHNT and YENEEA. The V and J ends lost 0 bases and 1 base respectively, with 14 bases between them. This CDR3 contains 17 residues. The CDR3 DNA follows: TGTGCCAGCAGCTTAGACGGAGGAGAAGTCGGCACAGATACGCAGTATTTT. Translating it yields CASSLDGGEVGTDTQYF.

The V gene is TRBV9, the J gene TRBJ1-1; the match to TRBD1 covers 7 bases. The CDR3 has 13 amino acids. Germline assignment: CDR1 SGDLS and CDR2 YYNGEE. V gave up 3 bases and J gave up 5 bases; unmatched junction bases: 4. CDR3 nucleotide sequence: TGTGCCAGCAGCGAAGGGGGCTGGACTGAAGCTTTCTTT. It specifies CASSEGGWTEAFF.

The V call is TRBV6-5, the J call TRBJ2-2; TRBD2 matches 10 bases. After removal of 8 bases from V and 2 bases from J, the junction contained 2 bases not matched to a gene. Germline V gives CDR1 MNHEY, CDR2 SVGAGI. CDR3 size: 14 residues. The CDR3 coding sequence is TGTGCCAGCTCTAGCGGGAGAAACACCGGGGAGCTGTTTTTT. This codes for CASSSGRNTGELFF.